The 24 T cell receptor beta chains presented below share a single source sample, sequenced in a study of OX40 agonist ivuxolimab in advanced cancers. The data were produced by immunoSEQ multiplex PCR, yet TCRdb's version contains in-frame clones alone and is incomplete. This sample has some 120,000 clones, with around 90% found just once. The sequencing here drew on CD4+ or CD8+ T cells sorted from blood, taken in a trial of the OX40 agonist ivuxolimab. Receptors were obtained from an adult with an advanced solid tumor such as melanoma, head and neck, liver or kidney cancer.

V is TRBV19 and J is TRBJ2-5, with 7 positions matching TRBD2. Near its end, the DNA agrees better with TRBJ2-7, so the J call may be wrong. Germline assignment: CDR1 LNHDA and CDR2 SQIVND (reference sequence). The CDR3 totals 16 residues. The CDR3 loop reads CASSITPGLAAYEQYF. The CDR3 bases are TGTGCCAGTAGTATAACCCCGGGGCTAGCGGCCTACGAGCAGTACTTC.

About this clone: This sample includes further DNA sequences coding for the same CDR3. This sequence joins TRBV5-4 and TRBJ1-3; 7 nucleotides agree with TRBD1. J lost 0 bases, V lost 1 base, and 4 bases had no gene match. Germline values: CDR1 SGHNT, CDR2 YYREEE (reference sequence). The CDR3 covers 16 residues. CDR3: CASSLPGDSSGNTIYF. Written as DNA, the CDR3 is TGTGCCAGCAGCTTGCCCGGGGACAGCTCTGGAAACACCATATATTTT.

This chain uses TRBV4-3 with TRBJ1-5; D call uncertain. CDR3 size: 14 residues. Germline V gene sequence: CDR1 LGHNA, CDR2 YSLEER. V was clipped by 1 base and J by 6 bases, with 10 bases between them. CDR3: CASSQVGGSQPQHF. The CDR3 coding sequence is TGCGCCAGCAGCCAAGTAGGTGGTTCTCAGCCCCAGCATTTT.

V usage is TRBV28 and J usage is TRBJ2-7; D might be TRBD1 (6 bases). CDR1 is MDHEN, CDR2 SYDVKM, per germline. This CDR3 has 18 amino acids. Trimming pared 5 bases from V and 0 bases from J, leaving 23 bases between. In DNA, the CDR3 is TGTGCCAGCAGTGCCCGCAGGGGACCCAAAACCTTCTCCTACGAGCAGTACTTC. Translated, it gives CASSARRGPKTFSYEQYF.

The CDR3 DNA reads as TGTGCCAGCAGCTTGGGAGCTAATGAAAAACTGTTTTTT. Protein: CASSLGANEKLFF. The chain joins TRBV14 to TRBJ1-4; D is unresolved. V was shortened by 5 bases and J by 3 bases, with 7 bases between the two germline ends. The germline V gene has CDR1 SGHDN and CDR2 FVKESK. The CDR3 contains 13 residues. Filled out from reference TRBV14 and TRBJ1-4, the complete variable domain reads EAGVTQFPSHSVIEKGQTVTLRCDPISGHDNLYWYRRVMGKEIKFLLHFVKESKQDESGMPNNRFLAERTGGTYSTLKVQPAELEDSGVYFCASSLGANEKLFFGSGTQLSVL.

This rearrangement joins TRBV18 to TRBJ1-5; a weak D match, TRBD1 (6 bases). The V end lost 3 bases, the J end lost 6 bases, and 15 bases lay between the germline ends. This CDR3 region has 15 residues. The germline gives CDR1 KGHSH, CDR2 LQKENI. The CDR3 loop is CASSPVGGNGQPQHF. As DNA, the CDR3 is TGTGCCAGCTCACCGGTCGGGGGCAATGGTCAGCCCCAGCATTTT.

With respect to this clone: Other DNA sequences of this sample code for an identical CDR3. The rearrangement links TRBV7-9 to TRBJ1-4, with a possible D match to TRBD1 (6 bases). The germline V gene has CDR1 SEHNR and CDR2 FQNEAQ (reference sequence). Trimming cost V 6 bases and J 7 bases, with 18 bases left between them. The CDR3 extends over 15 amino acids. The CDR3 sequence is CASSREGGLGEKLFF. CDR3 coding DNA: TGTGCCAGCAGTCGCGAAGGGGGTCTAGGTGAAAAACTGTTTTTT.

The chain links TRBV7-2 to TRBJ2-1; possibly TRBD2 for D (6 bases). Germline V lookup: CDR1 SGHTA, CDR2 FQGNSA. CDR3 size: 15 residues. With 1 base removed from V and 0 bases from J, the gap between germline ends came to 7 bases. The CDR3 is CASSLGGISYNEQFF. CDR3 bases: TGTGCCAGCAGCTTAGGCGGGATCTCCTACAATGAGCAGTTCTTC.

The chain links TRBV5-4 to TRBJ1-3; TRBD1 is a possible D gene (6 bases). Trimming removed 4 bases at V and 0 bases at J, with 8 bases between. From germline, CDR1 is SGHNT and CDR2 YYREEE (reference sequence). The CDR3 is made up of 14 amino acids. CDR3 amino acids: CASSRQDSGNTIYF. The CDR3 DNA reads as TGTGCCAGCAGCCGACAGGACTCTGGAAACACCATATATTTT.

The V and J genes are TRBV10-2 and TRBJ2-7, with a weak D call TRBD2 (6 bases). CDR1 is WSHSY and CDR2 is SAAADI in the germline V gene. This CDR3 has 13 residues. The ends were cut back, 7 bases at V and 3 bases at J, with 13 bases in the middle. This CDR3 is CASNPSGSYEQYF. The CDR3 DNA reads TGCGCCAGCAATCCATCCGGGAGCTACGAGCAGTACTTC.

This rearrangement joins TRBV4-2 to TRBJ1-1, with D maybe TRBD1 (5 bases). The CDR3 is made up of 16 amino acids. Per the germline V gene, CDR1 is LGHNA and CDR2 is YNFKEQ. With 0 bases removed from V and 1 base from J, the gap between germline ends came to 12 bases. The CDR3 here is CASSQDAAGENTEAFF. CDR3 sequence (DNA): TGTGCCAGCAGCCAAGATGCAGCGGGGGAGAACACTGAAGCTTTCTTT.

The chain is built from TRBV11-2 and TRBJ2-2; no definite D call. The ends were cut back, 3 bases at V and 3 bases at J, with 8 bases in the middle. CDR3 size: 14 residues. Germline V lookup: CDR1 SGHAT, CDR2 FQNNGV. In DNA form, the CDR3 reads TGTGCCAGCAGCTTGTTACGGGACACCGGGGAGCTGTTTTTT. Protein: CASSLLRDTGELFF.

V and J are TRBV5-8 and TRBJ1-2; 7 nucleotides match TRBD1. Germline CDR1 is SGHTS and CDR2 is YDEGEE. The CDR3 covers 17 residues. With V trimmed by 0 bases and J by 4 bases, 12 bases remained unmatched. CDR3 loop: CASSLDFWDSFSYGYTF. CDR3 bases: TGTGCCAGCAGCTTGGATTTTTGGGACAGCTTTTCCTATGGCTACACCTTC.

This clone was found once. The chain has TRBV6-1 and TRBJ2-7; 7 bases map to TRBD2. The CDR3 length is 13 residues. Germline CDR1 MNHNS, CDR2 SASEGT. The ends lost 6 bases at V and 3 bases at J; junction bases unmatched: 5. The DNA of the CDR3 is TGTGCCAGCAGGGCACTAGCGAACTACGAGCAGTACTTC. Translation gives CASRALANYEQYF.

The chain recombines TRBV7-3 with TRBJ1-2; D is possibly TRBD1 (6 bases). The CDR3 runs to 13 residues. CDR1 SGHTA and CDR2 FQGTGA come from the germline V gene. V was cut by 6 bases and J by 6 bases, with 14 bases left in between. CDR3 protein: CASSPAGANGYTF. The CDR3, as DNA: TGTGCCAGCAGTCCAGCAGGGGCCAATGGCTACACCTTC. Using reference TRBV7-3 and TRBJ1-2 for the parts outside the CDR3, the full variable domain is GAGVSQTPSNKVTEKGKYVELRCDPISGHTALYWYRQSLGQGPEFLIYFQGTGAADDSGLPNDRFFAVRPEGSVSTLKIQRTERGDSAVYLCASSPAGANGYTFGSGTRLTVV.

This chain links TRBV4-1 with TRBJ1-2; TRBD1 might be the D (5 bases). Germline V CDR1 and CDR2: MGHRA, YSYEKL. The CDR3 covers 15 residues. Trimming stripped 6 bases from V and 3 bases from J, with 17 bases between. The chain's CDR3 is CASSPSGALDYGYTF. The CDR3 bases are TGCGCCAGCAGTCCCTCTGGGGCCTTGGACTATGGCTACACCTTC.

This chain joins TRBV19 and TRBJ2-3; D is ambiguous. The CDR3 consists of 15 residues. Trimming pared 1 base from V and 0 bases from J, leaving 8 bases between. CDR1 is LNHDA, CDR2 SQIVND, per germline (reference sequence). The DNA for the CDR3 is TGTGCCAGTAGTATAGGTGGCCCTAGCACAGATACGCAGTATTTT. This sequence encodes CASSIGGPSTDTQYF.

This clone was detected only once. The chain employs TRBV28 and TRBJ1-2; no reliable D call. CDR1 and CDR2 (germline): MDHEN, SYDVKM. V lost 0 bases and J 8 bases, leaving 22 bases between the germline ends. This CDR3 comprises 17 residues. CDR3 in DNA: TGTGCCAGCAGTTTATGGCCCCCTACCCGATTGAAGGAGGGCTACACCTTC. Amino acids: CASSLWPPTRLKEGYTF.

V and J are TRBV9 and TRBJ1-1; D call uncertain. The CDR3 loop spans 13 amino acids. CDR1 and CDR2 (germline): SGDLS, YYNGEE. Trimming stripped 2 bases from V and 1 base from J, with 6 bases between. CDR3 region: CASSVTGNTEAFF. CDR3 in DNA: TGTGCCAGCAGCGTGACTGGGAACACTGAAGCTTTCTTT.

CDR3 residues: CASSVQGNQPQHF. The CDR3 DNA sequence: TGTGCCAGCAGCGTACAGGGGAATCAGCCCCAGCATTTT. The J gene is TRBJ1-5, the V gene TRBV7-2; 7 bases are shared with TRBD1. Germline assignment: CDR1 SGHTA and CDR2 FQGNSA. With V trimmed by 5 bases and J by 4 bases, 2 bases remained unmatched. CDR3 length: 13 residues.

The chain links TRBV13 to TRBJ2-1, with 9 bases identical to TRBD1. CDR1 PRHDT and CDR2 FYEKMQ come from the germline V gene (reference sequence). This CDR3 has 15 amino acids. The J segment lost 4 bases and the V segment lost 5 bases, leaving 6 bases of the junction unmatched. The CDR3 sequence: CASSISGTGYNEQFF. Here the CDR3 DNA reads TGTGCCAGCAGCATATCCGGGACAGGGTACAATGAGCAGTTCTTC.

The V and J genes are TRBV6-5 and TRBJ1-1, with 9 bases identical to TRBD1. V trimming: 4 bases; J trimming: 5 bases; junction bases outside the gene matches: 2. The CDR3 sequence is 13 residues long. Germline V gives CDR1 MNHEY, CDR2 SVGAGI. The CDR3 nucleotides are TGTGCCAGCAGTTTGACAGGGGGAACTGAAGCTTTCTTT. This sequence encodes CASSLTGGTEAFF.

This clone was seen more than once but under ten times. This chain links TRBV7-9 with TRBJ2-7, with D perhaps matching TRBD1 or TRBD2 (5 bases each). The V end lost 5 bases, the J end lost 3 bases, and 17 bases lay between the germline ends. This CDR3 region has 15 residues. Germline V lookup: CDR1 SEHNR, CDR2 FQNEAQ (reference sequence). The CDR3 sequence: CASSPGGRVYYEQYF. The CDR3 bases are TGTGCCAGCAGCCCCGGAGGCAGGGTGTACTACGAGCAGTACTTC. The full variable domain, with the rest looked up from reference TRBV7-9 and TRBJ2-7, is DTGVSQNPRHKITKRGQNVTFRCDPISEHNRLYWYRQTLGQGPEFLTYFQNEAQLEKSRLLSDRFSAERPKGSFSTLEIQRTEQGDSAMYLCASSPGGRVYYEQYFGPGTRLTVT.

This rearrangement joins TRBV5-4 to TRBJ2-7, with D uncertain. The CDR3 is 12 amino acids. Germline CDR1 is SGHNT and CDR2 is YYREEE (reference sequence). Trimming pared 4 bases from V and 3 bases from J, leaving 8 bases between. The CDR3 nucleotides read TGTGCCAGCAGCCTCCCCAGCTACGAGCAGTACTTC. Residues: CASSLPSYEQYF.